In this sample, the clone carrying this T cell receptor (beta chain) turned up a few times. These data are taken from a study of blood T cell repertoires in COVID-19. Libraries were prepared by immunoSEQ multiplex PCR; TCRdb keeps only in-frame clonotypes and omits some of them. Of around 290,000 clones listed, roughly 90% are singletons. CDR3 length: 14 residues. The V and J ends lost 8 bases and 2 bases respectively, with 15 bases between them. The germline V gene has CDR1 MNHEY and CDR2 SVGAGI. This chain uses TRBV6-5 with TRBJ1-1; TRBD1 is a possible D gene (6 bases). This clonotype originated in a woman between 65 and 79 years old with COVID-19, enrolled during active disease. Sequencing was done on a sample of peripheral blood. The CDR3: CASSQGSRNTEAFF. CDR3 nucleotides: TGTGCCAGCTCCCAGGGGAGCCGAAACACTGAAGCTTTCTTT.